Presented here are 19 T cell receptor beta chains from one specimen sequenced in a study of blood T cell repertoires in COVID-19. TCRdb's table, derived via immunoSEQ multiplex PCR, lists solely in-frame clones and lacks some. The data contain about 400,000 clones, 70% to 90% of them singletons. Specimen: peripheral blood. The receptor source for this set is a man aged 40-55 years with acute or convalescent COVID-19.

V is TRBV2 and J is TRBJ2-2, with 7 positions matching TRBD1. The length of the CDR3 is 13 residues. CDR1 and CDR2 from the germline V gene are SNHLY and FYNNEI. V was pared by 8 bases and J by 2 bases, with 2 bases of the junction left unmatched. The DNA for the CDR3 is TGTGCCAGCTGGGACAGTAACACCGGGGAGCTGTTTTTT. The encoded protein is CASWDSNTGELFF.

V and J are TRBV5-1 and TRBJ1-4; the match to TRBD1 covers 10 bases. The V and J ends lost 4 bases and 7 bases, in that order; junction bases with no gene match: 4. CDR3 length: 14 residues. CDR1 is SGHRS, CDR2 YFSETQ, per germline. CDR3 in amino acids: CASSPTGGSEKLFF. The DNA of the CDR3 is TGCGCCAGCAGCCCGACAGGGGGCAGTGAAAAACTGTTTTTT.

The CDR3 bases are TGCAGCGCCAGAACAGGGGGGGGCAATCAGCCCCAGCATTTT. Protein product: CSARTGGGNQPQHF. The V gene is TRBV29-1, the J gene TRBJ1-5; 8 bases fit TRBD1. The J segment lost 2 bases and the V segment lost 7 bases, leaving 7 bases of the junction unmatched. CDR1 SQVTM and CDR2 ANQGSEA come from the germline V gene. The CDR3 extends over 14 amino acids. Variable domain in full (rest from reference TRBV29-1 and TRBJ1-5): SAVISQKPSRDICQRGTSLTIQCQVDSQVTMMFWYRQQPGQSLTLIATANQGSEATYESGFVIDKFPISRPNLTFSTLTVSNMSPEDSSIYLCSARTGGGNQPQHFGDGTRLSIL.

V and J are TRBV21-1 and TRBJ1-5. TRBV21-1 is a recognized pseudogene. The CDR3 totals 14 residues. CDR3: CASRGALAHQPQHF. The CDR3 DNA reads TGTGCCAGCCGCGGGGCGCTGGCGCATCAGCCCCAGCATTTT.

The chain carries TRBV30 and TRBJ2-7, with 9 bases lining up with TRBD1. Germline CDR1 is GTSNPN and CDR2 is SVGIG (reference sequence). The CDR3 is made up of 13 amino acids. V lost 4 bases to trimming and J lost 6 bases; unmatched junction nucleotides: 7. Here the CDR3 reads CAWNRDRAGEQYF. In DNA form, the CDR3 reads TGTGCCTGGAACCGGGACAGGGCGGGCGAGCAGTACTTC.

This chain uses TRBV3-1 (or the pseudogene TRBV3-2) with TRBJ2-3; D might be TRBD2 (5 bases). Germline CDR1 reads LGHDT; CDR2 reads YNNKEL (reference sequence). The V gene lost 4 bases and the J gene lost 2 bases, with 13 bases spanning the gap. The CDR3 has 15 residues. CDR3 coding DNA: TGTGCCAGCAGCCGCGATGGTCGGGACACAGATACGCAGTATTTT. It encodes CASSRDGRDTDTQYF.

The DNA for the CDR3 is TGTGCCAGCAGCTTAACCCCCGCCAGTCGTCCCCAGCATTTT. Residues: CASSLTPASRPQHF. The rearrangement uses TRBV11-2 and TRBJ1-5; D gene ambiguous. The CDR3 totals 14 residues. Per germline, CDR1 SGHAT and CDR2 FQNNGV. V dropped 2 bases and J dropped 10 bases, with 15 bases sitting between them. Complete variable domain (other parts from reference TRBV11-2 and TRBJ1-5): EAGVAQSPRYKIIEKRQSVAFWCNPISGHATLYWYQQILGQGPKLLIQFQNNGVVDDSQLPKDRFSAERLKGVDSTLKIQPAKLEDSAVYLCASSLTPASRPQHFGDGTRLSIL.

The chain combines TRBV5-1 with TRBJ1-1, with D unclear. Deletions cut 1 base from V and 3 bases from J, with 10 bases between. Per germline, CDR1 SGHRS and CDR2 YFSETQ. The CDR3 covers 14 residues. CDR3 residues: CASSLRGADTEAFF. The CDR3 DNA reads as TGCGCCAGCAGCTTGCGCGGTGCGGACACTGAAGCTTTCTTT.

The chain is built from TRBV2 and TRBJ2-3; D is unresolved. This CDR3 is built from 13 residues. V lost 3 bases, J lost 2 bases, and 6 bases lay in between. Per the germline V gene, CDR1 is SNHLY and CDR2 is FYNNEI. CDR3 in amino acids: CASSDPITDTQYF. The CDR3, as DNA: TGTGCCAGCAGTGACCCAATCACAGATACGCAGTATTTT.

The gene calls are TRBV7-3 and TRBJ1-2, with a weak D call TRBD1 (6 bases). The germline gives CDR1 SGHTA, CDR2 FQGTGA. V lost 4 bases to trimming and J lost 3 bases, with 15 bases between them. This CDR3 is 15 amino acids long. This chain's CDR3 is CASSSQRDTYYGYTF. The CDR3 DNA sequence: TGTGCCAGCAGCTCACAACGGGACACCTACTATGGCTACACCTTC.

The chain carries TRBV28 and TRBJ1-1; maybe TRBD1 (5 bases). The ends were cut back, 7 bases at V and 8 bases at J, with 17 bases in the middle. This CDR3 region has 13 residues. CDR1 MDHEN and CDR2 SYDVKM come from the germline V gene. CDR3 residues: CASKIQGRSEAFF. CDR3 coding DNA: TGTGCCAGCAAGATCCAGGGTCGGTCGGAAGCTTTCTTT. The variable domain in full, with the rest retrieved from reference TRBV28 and TRBJ1-1, is DVKVTQSSRYLVKRTGEKVFLECVQDMDHENMFWYRQDPGLGLRLIYFSYDVKMKEKGDIPEGYSVSREKKERFSLILESASTNQTSMYLCASKIQGRSEAFFGQGTRLTVV.

The chain links TRBV2 to TRBJ1-5, with D hard to call. The germline CDR1 and CDR2 sequences are SNHLY and FYNNEI. The CDR3 runs 15 residues. Trimming shortened V by 1 base and J by 0 bases, and 7 bases separated the two germline ends. In DNA, the CDR3 is TGTGCCAGCAGTGAAGGCACCTATAGCAATCAGCCCCAGCATTTT. This encodes CASSEGTYSNQPQHF.

The V and J genes are TRBV5-6 and TRBJ1-1; D is uncertain. Between the trimmed V and J ends, which lost 1 base and 0 bases, there was a span of 10 bases. The CDR3 is 15 residues long. CDR1 and CDR2 from the germline V gene are SGHDT and YYEEEE. This chain's CDR3 is CASSLIANMNTEAFF. The CDR3 DNA sequence: TGTGCCAGCAGCTTGATAGCTAACATGAACACTGAAGCTTTCTTT.

The V gene is TRBV9, the J gene TRBJ1-1; D remains ambiguous. Trimming pared 3 bases from V and 4 bases from J, leaving 13 bases between. Germline V lookup: CDR1 SGDLS, CDR2 YYNGEE. CDR3 length: 14 amino acids. The CDR3 DNA reads as TGTGCCAGCAGCGCCTCGGTAGCGGGCACTGAAGCTTTCTTT. As protein: CASSASVAGTEAFF.

V usage is TRBV9 and J usage is TRBJ2-3; 13 positions match TRBD2. The CDR3 totals 15 residues. The junction had 4 bases not matched to a gene; V was cut back by 4 bases and J by 5 bases. Germline V gene data show CDR1 as SGDLS and CDR2 as YYNGEE. The CDR3 region has the DNA TGTGCCAGCAGCTCCCGACTAGCGGGAGGAGATACGCAGTATTTT. It codes for CASSSRLAGGDTQYF.

This chain links TRBV19 with TRBJ2-3; D remains ambiguous. This CDR3 region has 13 residues. The V gene lost 4 bases and the J gene lost 2 bases, with 7 bases spanning the gap. From germline, CDR1 is LNHDA and CDR2 SQIVND (reference sequence). The CDR3 nucleotides read TGTGCCAGTAGTAGCGGCTTCACAGATACGCAGTATTTT. It translates to CASSSGFTDTQYF.

The chain combines TRBV9 with TRBJ1-2; a possible D gene is TRBD1 (5 bases). V lost 0 bases and J 0 bases, leaving 9 bases between the germline ends. CDR3 length equals 15 residues. Germline loops: CDR1 SGDLS, CDR2 YYNGEE. The CDR3 protein is CASSVDQGPNYGYTF. As DNA, the CDR3 is TGTGCCAGCAGCGTAGATCAGGGCCCTAACTATGGCTACACCTTC.

The gene calls are TRBV5-1 and TRBJ2-7; 12 bases match TRBD2. CDR3 length: 15 amino acids. Losses at the gene ends were 4 bases for V and 0 bases for J; bases not matched to a gene: 2. From germline, CDR1 is SGHRS and CDR2 YFSETQ. CDR3 DNA sequence: TGCGCCAGCAGCCTAGCGGGGGGGAGCTCCTACGAGCAGTACTTC. It encodes CASSLAGGSSYEQYF.

The rearrangement links TRBV19 to TRBJ1-2; D is perhaps TRBD1 (6 bases). The germline V gene has CDR1 LNHDA and CDR2 SQIVND (reference sequence). CDR3 length: 16 residues. Trimming left V 3 bases short and J 2 bases short, with 16 bases between. The CDR3 sequence: CASSIRRTALNYGYTF. CDR3 DNA: TGTGCCAGTAGTATCCGCCGGACAGCATTGAACTATGGCTACACCTTC.